Sequencing of this T cell receptor (beta chain) was carried out in a study of T cells after yellow fever vaccination. Only a few counts were recorded for this clonotype. Its cognate antigen is unknown. This CDR3 is built from 16 residues. CDR1 is KGHDR, CDR2 SFDVKD, per germline. V dropped 12 bases and J dropped 8 bases, with 29 bases sitting between them. Study results and caveats: Contamination by abundant bulk-population clonotypes could be present in FACS-sorted repertoires. A limited proportion of clonotypes was detected within both the CD4 and CD8 compartments.

TCRdb re-analysed the 5' RACE reads in MiXCR, keeping a single row per CDR3 protein. This sample carries just under 600,000 distinct CDR3 sequences, about 13% of them seen once, and the ten largest clones take roughly an eighth. The sequence was collected from a man under 40 who received the YFV17D yellow fever vaccine. The rearrangement joins TRBV24-1 to TRBJ2-3; weak D call: TRBD2 (5 bases). Sequenced here: PBMCs, sampled on the day of the yellow fever booster vaccination. CDR3 DNA sequence: TGTGCCCCCGCCCCTCCAGCGGAGGTACCCTCGGGTACGCAGTATTTT. It encodes CAPAPPAEVPSGTQYF.